A single sample gave rise to the 12 T cell receptor beta chains below, sequenced in a study of blood T cell repertoires in COVID-19. Some clones are missing from TCRdb's copy, which holds only in-frame ones; the method was immunoSEQ multiplex PCR. The data contain approximately 170,000 clones, about 83% of them seen just once; the ten biggest clones take up under 15%. Sequenced sample: peripheral blood. The receptors shown here come from a man in his 70s who had recovered from COVID-19.

The chain combines TRBV21-1 with TRBJ1-2; the table's TRBD1 call for D was not verified on the DNA. TRBV21-1 is a pseudogene locus. The length of the CDR3 is 14 residues. The CDR3 DNA is TGTGCCAGCGATCATAACCCCAGGGGCTATGGCTACACCTTC. Its protein product is CASDHNPRGYGYTF.

J is TRBJ2-1 and V is TRBV5-1, with 10 bases aligning to TRBD2. The germline V gene has CDR1 SGHRS and CDR2 YFSETQ. V lost 5 bases to trimming and J lost 8 bases; unmatched junction nucleotides: 19. This CDR3 is built from 18 residues. The CDR3, as DNA: TGCGCCAGCAGTCGACCCACTAGCGGGGCCCGAGGATACGATGAGCAGTTCTTC. Protein: CASSRPTSGARGYDEQFF. Looking up the rest from reference TRBV5-1 and TRBJ2-1 gives the full variable domain: KAGVTQTPRYLIKTRGQQVTLSCSPISGHRSVSWYQQTPGQGLQFLFEYFSETQRNKGNFPGRFSGRQFSNSRSEMNVSTLELGDSALYLCASSRPTSGARGYDEQFFGPGTRLTVL.

This rearrangement joins TRBV5-1 to TRBJ2-1; 7 bases fit TRBD2. This CDR3 spans 17 amino acids. CDR1 and CDR2 from the germline V gene are SGHRS and YFSETQ. The V gene end was trimmed by 0 bases and the J gene end by 0 bases; junction bases not matched to a gene: 6. In DNA, the CDR3 is TGCGCCAGCAGCTTGGAACGGCGGGAGATCTCCTACAATGAGCAGTTCTTC. It encodes CASSLERREISYNEQFF.

The chain carries TRBV7-3 and TRBJ2-1; the match to TRBD1 covers 7 bases. The J segment lost 0 bases and the V segment lost 4 bases, leaving 15 bases of the junction unmatched. The V gene's germline CDR1 is SGHTA and CDR2 FQGTGA. This CDR3 spans 19 amino acids. The CDR3 nucleotides read TGTGCCAGCAGCTCGGGCGGTACCGGGACAGTATACTCCTACAATGAGCAGTTCTTC. Its protein is CASSSGGTGTVYSYNEQFF.

DNA of the CDR3: TGCGCCAGCAGTGAAGCGAACACTGAAGCTTTCTTT. The encoded protein is CASSEANTEAFF. The V and J genes are TRBV10-1 and TRBJ1-1; no definite D call. The V gene lost 3 bases and the J gene lost 1 base, with 3 bases spanning the gap. Germline V gene sequence: CDR1 WNHNN, CDR2 SYGVQD (reference sequence). This CDR3 is built from 12 residues.

The J gene is TRBJ2-7, the V gene TRBV10-3; 7 bases fit TRBD1. This CDR3 is built from 14 residues. V gave up 3 bases and J gave up 2 bases; unmatched junction bases: 4. The germline V gene encodes CDR1 ENHRY and CDR2 SYGVKD. CDR3 nucleotides: TGTGCCATCAGTGACGCGACAGGGACCTACGAGCAGTACTTC. Its translation is CAISDATGTYEQYF.

The chain carries TRBV29-1 and TRBJ1-1, with a tentative D call TRBD1 (6 bases). Germline V gives CDR1 SQVTM, CDR2 ANQGSEA. The CDR3 covers 12 residues. The V and J ends lost 8 bases and 6 bases respectively, with 16 bases between them. In nucleotides, the CDR3 is TGCAGCTTTACACAGGGAAGAGCTGAAGCTTTCTTT. Its translation is CSFTQGRAEAFF. The complete variable domain, with remaining parts taken from reference TRBV29-1 and TRBJ1-1, reads SAVISQKPSRDICQRGTSLTIQCQVDSQVTMMFWYRQQPGQSLTLIATANQGSEATYESGFVIDKFPISRPNLTFSTLTVSNMSPEDSSIYLCSFTQGRAEAFFGQGTRLTVV.

The V call is TRBV5-1, the J call TRBJ2-7; maybe TRBD1 (6 bases). Trimming cost V 0 bases and J 3 bases, with 13 bases left between them. CDR1 is SGHRS and CDR2 is YFSETQ in the germline V gene. This CDR3 is built from 15 residues. CDR3 sequence (DNA): TGCGCCAGCAGCTTGGGCTCAGGGGTGATCTACGAGCAGTACTTC. It specifies CASSLGSGVIYEQYF.

The chain joins TRBV2 to TRBJ2-7; D is unresolved. This CDR3 is 13 amino acids long. Germline CDR1 SNHLY, CDR2 FYNNEI. V lost 0 bases and J lost 6, with 9 bases in between. CDR3 sequence (DNA): TGTGCCAGCAGTGAAGCGCCGGAGAGCGAGCAGTACTTC. Protein sequence: CASSEAPESEQYF.

The genes are TRBV28 and TRBJ1-4; D may be TRBD1 (6 bases). CDR1 and CDR2 from the germline V gene are MDHEN and SYDVKM. The CDR3 spans 16 residues. V was shortened by 10 bases and J by 0 bases, with 18 bases between the two germline ends. Here the CDR3 reads CATTGHTQATNEKLFF. The CDR3 region has the DNA TGTGCCACTACAGGGCACACCCAGGCAACTAATGAAAAACTGTTTTTT.

The J gene is TRBJ1-5, the V gene TRBV15, with D hard to call. Germline V gene sequence: CDR1 LNHNV, CDR2 YYDKDF (reference sequence). Trimming pared 5 bases from V and 1 base from J, leaving 24 bases between. The CDR3 length is 19 residues. The DNA for the CDR3 is TGTGCCACCAGCCGCGCGGGGTCCACGACAATGGGGAGCAATCAGCCCCAGCATTTT. It specifies CATSRAGSTTMGSNQPQHF.

This clone was seen only once. This chain joins TRBV11-3 and TRBJ2-5; possibly TRBD2 for D (5 bases). Deletions cut 3 bases from V and 0 bases from J, with 14 bases between. The CDR3 covers 16 residues. The germline gives CDR1 SGHNT, CDR2 YENEEA. Here the CDR3 DNA reads TGTGCCAGCAGCTTCCGAAAGGCGGGCCACCAAGAGACCCAGTACTTC. This translates into CASSFRKAGHQETQYF.